A selection of T cell receptor beta chains follows, all from one sample in a study of beta chain features in type 1 diabetes. Sequencing was performed with immunoSEQ multiplex PCR; in TCRdb, only in-frame clones are kept and a portion is missing. This sample yields more than 350,000 clones, of which over 9.5% are seen a single time; over 0.035% belongs to the top ten. Sequencing used naive CD4+ T cells from blood. These receptors came from a woman in her late teens or twenties in good health. Both conserved end residues are part of each CDR3. D genes are given only for firm matches. Some rows have no size entry. The others give once, few or many, or a class for an expanded clone.

clone_size	v_call	j_call	d_call	cdr3_length	cdr3_aa	cdr3_nt
few	TRBV29-1	TRBJ2-1	TRBD1	17	CSAKIEQGAGSYNEQFF	TGCAGCGCCAAGATTGAACAGGGGGCTGGGTCCTACAATGAGCAGTTCTTC
few	TRBV9	TRBJ2-5	-	15	CASSPRGSSTETQYF	TGTGCCAGCAGCCCCCGGGGGTCCTCCACAGAGACCCAGTACTTC
few	TRBV9	TRBJ2-2	-	16	CASSVSSPWDTGELFF	TGTGCCAGCAGCGTTTCTTCCCCATGGGACACCGGGGAGCTGTTTTTT
few	TRBV5-1	TRBJ2-6	-	16	CASSLAHSLGANVLTF	TGCGCCAGCAGCTTGGCCCATTCACTTGGGGCCAACGTCCTGACTTTC
few	TRBV9	TRBJ2-1	-	16	CASSVGAQSSYNEQFF	TGTGCCAGCAGCGTAGGGGCTCAGAGCTCCTACAATGAGCAGTTCTTC
-	TRBV7-2	TRBJ2-7	TRBD1	14	CASSDRQGHYEQYF	TGTGCCAGCAGCGATCGACAGGGACACTACGAGCAGTACTTC
few	TRBV28	TRBJ2-1	-	12	CATNPNTDEQFF	TGTGCCACCAACCCAAATACGGATGAGCAGTTCTTC
-	TRBV5-6	TRBJ1-2	-	16	CASSSGPRAFNYGYTF	TGTGCCAGCAGCTCTGGTCCCAGAGCCTTTAACTATGGCTACACCTTC
few	TRBV18	TRBJ2-5	-	14	CASSPSAVEETQYF	TGTGCCAGCTCACCATCCGCGGTCGAGGAGACCCAGTACTTC
few	TRBV5-1	TRBJ2-7	-	14	CASSLVGQGYEQYF	TGCGCCAGCAGCTTGGTAGGCCAGGGCTACGAGCAGTACTTC
few	TRBV29-1	TRBJ2-5	TRBD1	12	CSITGVQETQYF	TGCAGCATTACAGGGGTTCAAGAGACCCAGTACTTC
few	TRBV10-2	TRBJ2-1	TRBD1	14	CASSDFGQASEQFF	TGCGCCAGCAGTGATTTCGGACAGGCTAGTGAGCAGTTCTTC
few	TRBV10-3	TRBJ2-5	-	15	CAISEGLPTWETQYF	TGTGCCATCAGTGAAGGGCTTCCCACCTGGGAGACCCAGTACTTC
-	TRBV30	TRBJ2-2	-	15	CAGTRGRAYTGELFF	TGTGCCGGGACCCGAGGTAGGGCCTACACCGGGGAGCTGTTTTTT
-	TRBV18	TRBJ2-5	TRBD2	16	CASSADLGLAGETQYF	TGTGCCAGCTCGGCTGATCTGGGACTAGCGGGAGAAACCCAGTACTTC
few	TRBV25-1	TRBJ1-1	-	11	CASSGVTEAFF	TGTGCCAGCAGTGGAGTCACTGAAGCTTTCTTT
few	TRBV11-3	TRBJ2-3	-	14	CASSSGSNLGAQYF	TGTGCCAGCAGCTCAGGGAGCAACTTAGGGGCGCAGTATTTT
-	TRBV7-9	TRBJ1-2	-	16	CASSLARSREYYGYTF	TGTGCCAGCAGCTTAGCGCGTAGCAGGGAATACTATGGCTACACCTTC
-	TRBV18	TRBJ2-3	TRBD2	18	CASSPTMTSGTFTDTQYF	TGTGCCAGCTCACCCACGATGACTAGCGGGACCTTCACAGATACGCAGTATTTT
-	TRBV9	TRBJ2-1	-	14	CASGGGLSYNEQFF	TGTGCCAGCGGCGGGGGCCTCTCCTACAATGAGCAGTTCTTC
-	TRBV9	TRBJ1-2	-	14	CASSVVPGPGGYTF	TGTGCCAGCAGCGTAGTACCAGGCCCTGGAGGCTACACCTTC
-	TRBV9	TRBJ2-3	-	14	CASSAGAGPDTQYF	TGTGCCAGCAGCGCCGGAGCAGGCCCAGATACGCAGTATTTT
-	TRBV11-2	TRBJ2-3	-	17	CASSGIKGRRSPRAQYF	TGTGCCAGCAGCGGTATAAAGGGCAGGCGATCTCCCAGGGCGCAGTATTTT
few	TRBV5-1	TRBJ2-5	-	14	CASSRGDYQETQYF	TGCGCCAGCAGCAGGGGGGACTACCAAGAGACCCAGTACTTC
few	TRBV7-9	TRBJ1-2	TRBD1	14	CASSTPRGQSRYTF	TGTGCCAGCAGCACTCCCCGGGGACAGTCCCGCTACACCTTC
few	TRBV4-2	TRBJ2-2	-	12	CASSQIARELFF	TGTGCCAGCAGCCAAATAGCCCGGGAGCTGTTTTTT
once	TRBV5-6	TRBJ2-1	TRBD2	17	CASRPGLAGESYNEQFF	TGTGCCAGCAGGCCGGGACTAGCGGGAGAGTCTTACAATGAGCAGTTCTTC
-	TRBV7-6	TRBJ2-5	TRBD2	12	CASSKLAETQYF	TGTGCCAGCAGCAAACTAGCGGAGACCCAGTACTTC
few	TRBV14	TRBJ2-3	TRBD2	17	CASSPYAVLAGADTQYF	TGTGCCAGCAGCCCTTACGCGGTACTAGCGGGAGCCGATACGCAGTATTTT
-	TRBV5-1	TRBJ2-1	TRBD1	13	CASSQGQHREQFF	TGCGCCAGCAGCCAGGGACAGCACCGAGAGCAGTTCTTC
-	TRBV28	TRBJ1-6	-	12	CASSFPNSPLHF	TGTGCCAGCAGTTTTCCTAATTCACCCCTCCACTTT
-	TRBV10-3	TRBJ1-1	-	12	CAISEVNTEAFF	TGTGCCATCAGTGAGGTGAACACTGAAGCTTTCTTT
-	TRBV9	TRBJ1-1	-	14	CASSVVGGNTEAFF	TGTGCCAGCAGCGTAGTAGGTGGGAACACTGAAGCTTTCTTT
few	TRBV19	TRBJ2-7	-	14	CASSITGFHYEQYF	TGTGCCAGTAGCATTACAGGGTTTCACTACGAGCAGTACTTC
few	TRBV25-1	TRBJ1-1	-	13	CASVSRVNTEAFF	TGTGCCAGTGTATCCAGAGTGAACACTGAAGCTTTCTTT